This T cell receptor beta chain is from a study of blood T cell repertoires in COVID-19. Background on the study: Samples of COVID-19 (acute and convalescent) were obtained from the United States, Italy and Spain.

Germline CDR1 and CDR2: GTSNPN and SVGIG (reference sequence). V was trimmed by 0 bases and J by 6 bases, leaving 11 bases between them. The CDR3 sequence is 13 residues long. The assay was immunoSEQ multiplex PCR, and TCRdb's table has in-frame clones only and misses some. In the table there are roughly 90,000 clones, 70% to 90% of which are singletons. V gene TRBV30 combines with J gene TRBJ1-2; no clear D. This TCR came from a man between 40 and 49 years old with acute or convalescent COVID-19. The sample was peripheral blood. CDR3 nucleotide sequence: TGTGCCTGGAGTGTACTGAGAGAAAATGGCTACACCTTC. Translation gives CAWSVLRENGYTF. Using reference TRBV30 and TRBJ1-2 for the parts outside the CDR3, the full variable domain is SQTIHQWPATLVQPVGSPLSLECTVEGTSNPNLYWYRQAAGRGLQLLFYSVGIGQISSEVPQNLSASRPQDRQFILSSKKLLLSDSGFYLCAWSVLRENGYTFGSGTRLTVV.